This TCR beta chain was obtained from a study of T cells after yellow fever vaccination. TCRdb independently ran MiXCR on the 5' RACE reads; one entry per CDR3 protein. The table has 450,000 to 600,000 distinct CDR3 sequences, roughly 17% seen once. The V gene lost 3 bases and the J gene lost 7 bases, with 13 bases spanning the gap. Germline V CDR1 and CDR2: MGHRA, YSYEKL. The CDR3 extends over 14 amino acids. The TCR originated in a man aged 18 to 35 who received the YFV17D yellow fever vaccine. The V and J genes are TRBV4-1 and TRBJ1-5; weak D call: TRBD1 (6 bases). Sequences were derived from PBMCs, sampled 4 to 6 days after the first yellow fever vaccination. The CDR3 DNA reads as TGCGCCAGCAGCCAGGGGGCAGAAGGGCAGCCCCAGCATTTT. Its translation is CASSQGAEGQPQHF.